This T cell receptor (beta chain) was obtained from a study of patients and donors after allogeneic stem cell transplantation. The V and J ends lost 6 bases and 1 base respectively, with 12 bases between them. This CDR3 is 14 amino acids long. This clonotype was counted a few times. TCRdb itself ran the RT-PCR reads through MiXCR, one entry per CDR3 protein. The profile covers roughly 960,000 distinct CDR3 sequences, with under 20% appearing a single time and around 5.5% taken by the ten largest. The J gene is TRBJ1-1, the V gene TRBV12-3 or TRBV12-4; weak D call: TRBD1 (5 bases). This clonotype was obtained from a human donor who was either an allogeneic HSCT recipient or a stem cell or donor lymphocyte infusion donor (not recorded which). It is not recorded whose cells these are; they may come from a transplant donor. Sequenced: blood, either unsorted or a sorted T cell fraction (not recorded which). The CDR3 DNA follows: TGTGCCAGCAGCGGGGGACGGCGGAACACTGAAGCTTTCTTT. Translation gives CASSGGRRNTEAFF.